This entry lists 7 T cell receptor beta chains sequenced from one sample in a study of OX40 agonist ivuxolimab in advanced cancers. Sequencing used immunoSEQ multiplex PCR; TCRdb keeps in-frame clones, though not all of them. Seen here are about 69,000 clones, nearly 90% observed once, and the top ten hold roughly 4.2%. The starting material was CD4+ or CD8+ T cells sorted from blood, obtained in a trial of the OX40 agonist ivuxolimab. These TCRs come from an adult with an advanced solid tumor such as melanoma, head and neck, liver or kidney cancer.

This chain links TRBV5-1 with TRBJ1-1, with D possibly TRBD1 on 6 matching bases. Germline V lookup: CDR1 SGHRS, CDR2 YFSETQ. V was cut by 5 bases and J by 2 bases, with 16 bases left in between. The CDR3 spans 15 residues. This CDR3 is CASREGGLYNTEAFF. Here the CDR3 DNA reads TGCGCCAGCAGGGAGGGGGGACTTTACAACACTGAAGCTTTCTTT.

This chain links TRBV19 with TRBJ2-5; D remains unclear. Germline loops: CDR1 LNHDA, CDR2 SQIVND (reference sequence). CDR3 length: 13 residues. The ends were cut back, 3 bases at V and 0 bases at J, with 5 bases in the middle. As DNA, the CDR3 is TGTGCCAGTAGTATGCGCTACCAAGAGACCCAGTACTTC. It translates to CASSMRYQETQYF.

This rearrangement joins TRBV28 to TRBJ1-2, with TRBD1 as a possible D gene (5 bases). Looked up from germline, CDR1 is MDHEN and CDR2 is SYDVKM. The CDR3 extends over 14 amino acids. The ends were cut back, 2 bases at V and 7 bases at J, with 14 bases in the middle. The CDR3 sequence: CASSLIVGDGGYTF. The CDR3 DNA reads as TGTGCCAGCAGTTTAATCGTGGGGGATGGTGGCTACACCTTC.

This clone has just a few counts. The chain is built from TRBV6-5 and TRBJ2-7; D is uncertain. This CDR3 spans 11 amino acids. Trimming stripped 6 bases from V and 5 bases from J, with 8 bases between. Germline CDR1 and CDR2: MNHEY and SVGAGI. The CDR3 loop reads CASRSQNEQYF. In DNA, the CDR3 is TGTGCCAGCAGGAGCCAGAACGAGCAGTACTTC.

The rearrangement joins TRBV4-1 to TRBJ2-5; 11 bases are a match to TRBD2. This CDR3 spans 16 amino acids. Germline CDR1 MGHRA, CDR2 YSYEKL. J lost 2 bases, V lost 4 bases, and 6 bases had no gene match. The CDR3: CASSRGTSGLQETQYF. The DNA for the CDR3 is TGCGCCAGCAGCCGAGGGACTAGCGGATTACAAGAGACCCAGTACTTC.

The chain couples TRBV7-2 to TRBJ2-3; weak D call: TRBD1 (7 bases). The CDR3 is 16 residues long. The V end lost 5 bases, the J end lost 4 bases, and 19 bases lay between the germline ends. CDR1 SGHTA and CDR2 FQGNSA come from the germline V gene. This chain's CDR3 is CASSPGGTPGADTQYF. DNA for the CDR3: TGTGCCAGCAGCCCAGGGGGGACCCCCGGAGCAGATACGCAGTATTTT.

This clone has more than one count but fewer than ten. This chain joins TRBV18 and TRBJ2-5; D call uncertain. Germline-derived CDR1 and CDR2 are KGHSH and LQKENI. The length of the CDR3 is 13 residues. Trimming pared 0 bases from V and 5 bases from J, leaving 7 bases between. The CDR3 spells CASSPPGSETQYF. The CDR3 DNA follows: TGTGCCAGCTCACCACCGGGCAGCGAGACCCAGTACTTC.